Here is one TCR beta chain with its context. Its antigen is currently not known. The record has no base qualities; no much larger clone is one base away. A distance of 12 bases separates the germline ends of V and J, which lose 4 bases and 6 bases respectively. Taken from cysteine to phenylalanine, the CDR3 has 12 residues. CDR3 DNA is the only sequence kept; it has 36 bases, read in frame from the first base. The germline V gene (reference sequence) yields DFQATT for CDR1 and SNEGSKA for CDR2. This sample's treatment or condition label indicates: 10-day PBMC culture with coronavirus spike peptide pools or control peptides (ViraFEST assay). The ViraFEST assay was used in the study, in which antigen-specific T cells were expanded with peptide pools and expanded clonotypes were subsequently identified by TCR sequencing. The positive SARS-CoV-2 PCR tests of the convalescent patients were dated from March to December 2020, before the Alpha, Beta and Delta variants emerged in the United States. Each well held about 2 million PBMCs cultured in IMDM containing around 5% human AB serum and approximately 9.8 IU/ml IL-2, with approximately 9.2 ug/ml peptide pools added. Half of the culture medium was replaced with fresh IL-2-containing medium on days 3 and 7. After 10 to 11 days of culture, CD4+ T cells were isolated by negative selection with the EasySep CD4+ T cell isolation kit. Ficoll-Paque Plus gradient centrifugation was used to isolate PBMCs from whole blood, and the isolated PBMCs were then either used fresh or cryopreserved at -140C. In general, triplicate wells were set up for every culture condition.

Library preparation used PCR. At the Johns Hopkins FTIC core, DNA from the cultured CD4+ T cells underwent TCR sequencing with the Oncomine TCR Beta short-read assay. Genomic DNA was extracted from the cultured CD4+ T cells with the QIAamp micro DNA kit. Oncomine TCR Beta libraries made from cultured CD4+ T cells were pooled using unique dual indexes and sequenced on an Illumina iSeq 100. For the original study's pipeline: Non-productive sequences were removed, and CDR3s that did not start with C, did not end with F or W, or were shorter than 7 amino acids were discarded. The MANAFEST web application identified antigen-specific clonotypes by comparing peptide-stimulated wells against reference wells and other culture wells. An FDR below 0.05, an odds ratio above 5, and a productive frequency above 0.1% in at least two of three replicate wells were required for clones to be considered positive. A clonotype was classed as cross-reactive if the clonotype showed significant expansion both in SARS-CoV-2 spike wells and in at least one common cold coronavirus spike condition. Similarity between CDR3 sequences was evaluated in R version 3.6.1 using Levenshtein distances (stringdist) and unrooted phylogenetic trees (ape). TCRdb reran the public reads through fastp at Q25 and MiXCR, keeping productive beta chains. Rows matching on CDR3 protein sequence are summarized as one entry with the most common DNA and genes. The V and J calls shown here were made by TCRdb, not taken from the authors' results. The sample yields some 9,500 distinct CDR3 sequences; 51% were counted once. Together, the top ten hold about a fifth of the sample.

These data originate in a study of vaccination and CD4 T cells after COVID-19 (dated 2022 in TCRdb). Study-wide context: Every convalescent patient had a positive nasal swab PCR test for SARS-CoV-2, with mild disease in roughly nine patients and severe disease in one. Post-vaccine blood samples were obtained a median of approximately 70 days after the second vaccine dose, with a range of roughly 13 to 250 days. The spike-specific CD4+ TCR repertoire was compared before and after mRNA vaccination in under 11 COVID-19 convalescent patients and a few infection-naive healthy vaccine recipients. The convalescent cohort included six males and four females, with two Hispanic individuals, seven Caucasians, two Asians and one multiracial person. For stimulating the cultures, overlapping spike peptide pools were used, derived from SARS-CoV-2 as well as from the common cold coronaviruses HCoV-NL63, HCoV-OC43 and HCoV-229E. Post-COVID blood samples from convalescent patients were collected a median of roughly 100 days after diagnosis, with a range of 35 to 161 days. Control cultures received a CEFX viral epitope pool as the positive control, an HIV-1 Nef peptide pool as the negative control, or no peptide. Two doses of either the Pfizer-BioNTech BNT162b2 vaccine (n=8) or the Moderna mRNA-1273 vaccine (n=2) were administered to participants.

The investigation overall reported the following: In convalescent patients, a median 86.3% of post-vaccine SARS-CoV-2-reactive clones were detected only after vaccination, and vaccine-specific priming was suggested by this finding. Nearly all vaccine-specific clones in convalescent patients (304 of 307) were mono-reactive for SARS-CoV-2 spike rather than cross-reactive with common cold coronaviruses. The median count of SARS-CoV-2-reactive clonotypes went up from about 23 after infection to a few dozen after vaccination, although the change was not significant. Relatively few convalescent patients were included in the study, and early timepoints after natural infection were not analyzed.

The origin of this receptor is a human donor who had recovered from COVID-19. Recombination joined TRBV20-1 with TRBJ1-1, with TRBD1 as a weak D call on 5 bases. Input material: CD4+ T cells from blood, cultured in vitro. In nucleotide form, the sequence is TGCAGTGCTACCAGGGATTTCGCTGAAGCTTTCTTT. This translates into CSATRDFAEAFF.